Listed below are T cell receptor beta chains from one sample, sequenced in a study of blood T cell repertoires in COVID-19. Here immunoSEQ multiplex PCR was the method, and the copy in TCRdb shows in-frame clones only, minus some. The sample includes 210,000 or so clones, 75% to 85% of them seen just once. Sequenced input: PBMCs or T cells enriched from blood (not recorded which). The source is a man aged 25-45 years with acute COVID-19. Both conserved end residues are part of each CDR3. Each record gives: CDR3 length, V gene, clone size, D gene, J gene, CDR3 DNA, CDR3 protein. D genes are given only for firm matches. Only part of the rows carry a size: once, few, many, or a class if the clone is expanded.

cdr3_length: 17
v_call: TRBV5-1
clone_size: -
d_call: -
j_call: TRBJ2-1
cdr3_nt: TGCGCCAGCAGTCCTCGAAGTCCGGGCGGGGAGTACAATGAGCAGTTCTTC
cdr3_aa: CASSPRSPGGEYNEQFF

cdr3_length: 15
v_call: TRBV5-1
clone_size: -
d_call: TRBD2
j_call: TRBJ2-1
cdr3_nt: TGCGCCAGCAGCTGGGCAGGCACGGGGGGCAATGAGCAGTTCTTC
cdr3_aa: CASSWAGTGGNEQFF

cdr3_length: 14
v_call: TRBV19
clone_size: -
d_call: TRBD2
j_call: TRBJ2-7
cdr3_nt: TGTGCCAGTAGTATAAGAGCGGGGGGCTACGAGCAGTACTTC
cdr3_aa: CASSIRAGGYEQYF

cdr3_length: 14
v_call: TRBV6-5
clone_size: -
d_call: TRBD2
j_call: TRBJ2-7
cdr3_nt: TGTGCCAGCAGTCGGACGGGGGGAACTGTCGAGCAGTACTTC
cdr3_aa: CASSRTGGTVEQYF

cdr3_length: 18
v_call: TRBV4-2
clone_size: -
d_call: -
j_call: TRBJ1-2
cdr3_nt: TGTGCCAGCAGCCAAGATTTCGAGACAGGCAGCACCCGTGGTGGCTACACCTTC
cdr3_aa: CASSQDFETGSTRGGYTF

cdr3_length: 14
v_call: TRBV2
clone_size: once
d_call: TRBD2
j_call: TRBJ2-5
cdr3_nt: TGTGCCAGCAGCGTTCTAGCGGGGGAAGAGACCCAGTACTTC
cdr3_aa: CASSVLAGEETQYF

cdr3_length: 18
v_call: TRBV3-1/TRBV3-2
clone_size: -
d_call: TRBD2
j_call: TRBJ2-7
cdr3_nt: TGTGCCAGCAGCCAAGAAGGGCTAGCGGGGGCCCTCTCTAACGAGCAGTACTTC
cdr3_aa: CASSQEGLAGALSNEQYF

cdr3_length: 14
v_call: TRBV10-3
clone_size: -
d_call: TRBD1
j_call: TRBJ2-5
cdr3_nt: TGTGCCATCAGTCGGCGACAGGGTCAAGAGACCCAGTACTTC
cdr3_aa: CAISRRQGQETQYF

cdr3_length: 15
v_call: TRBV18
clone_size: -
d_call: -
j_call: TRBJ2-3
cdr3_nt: TGTGCCAGCTCACCAGCGACAGTGCCCACAGATACGCAGTATTTT
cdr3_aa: CASSPATVPTDTQYF

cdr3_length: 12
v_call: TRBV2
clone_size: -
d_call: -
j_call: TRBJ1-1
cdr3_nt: TGTGCCAGCAGTGTCTCCCTCGGTGAAGCTTTCTTT
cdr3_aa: CASSVSLGEAFF

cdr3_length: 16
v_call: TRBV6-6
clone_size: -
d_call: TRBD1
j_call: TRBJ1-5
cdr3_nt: TGTGCCAGCAGTTTATCCCCCGACAGGGTAGGACAGCCCCAGCATTTT
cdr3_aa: CASSLSPDRVGQPQHF

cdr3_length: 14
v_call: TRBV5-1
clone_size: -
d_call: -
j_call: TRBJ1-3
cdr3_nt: TGCGCCAGCCGAGAGATCACCTCTGGAAACACCATATATTTT
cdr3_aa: CASREITSGNTIYF

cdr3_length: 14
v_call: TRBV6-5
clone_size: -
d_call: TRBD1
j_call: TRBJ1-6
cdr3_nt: TGTGCCAGCAGAGGTCCGGGACAGAATTCACCCCTCCACTTT
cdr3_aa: CASRGPGQNSPLHF

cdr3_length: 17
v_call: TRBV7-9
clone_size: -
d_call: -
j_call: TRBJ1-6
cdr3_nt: TGTGCCAGCAGCTTCGGAGCGGCTAGCTCCTATAATTCACCCCTCCACTTT
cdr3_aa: CASSFGAASSYNSPLHF

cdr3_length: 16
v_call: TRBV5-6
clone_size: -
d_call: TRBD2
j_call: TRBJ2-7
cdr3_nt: TGTGCCAGCAGCTTGGCAGGCGGGAGGAGCTCCTACGAGCAGTACTTC
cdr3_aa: CASSLAGGRSSYEQYF

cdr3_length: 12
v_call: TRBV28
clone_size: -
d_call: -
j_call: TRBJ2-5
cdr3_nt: TGTGCCAGCAGCCGACAGGAGGAGACCCAGTACTTC
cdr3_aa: CASSRQEETQYF

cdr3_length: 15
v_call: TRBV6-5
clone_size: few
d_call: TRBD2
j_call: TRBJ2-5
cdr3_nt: TGTGCCAGCAGTTACCAAAGCGGGGGACAAGAGACCCAGTACTTC
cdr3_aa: CASSYQSGGQETQYF

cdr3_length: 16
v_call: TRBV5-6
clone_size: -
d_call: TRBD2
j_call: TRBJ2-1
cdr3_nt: TGTGCCAGCAGCTTGGGAGGTAGCGGGGGGGCCTATGAGCAGTTCTTC
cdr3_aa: CASSLGGSGGAYEQFF

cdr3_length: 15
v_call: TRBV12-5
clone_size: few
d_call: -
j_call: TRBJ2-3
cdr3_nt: TGTGCTAGTGGTTCATCTGGGAGTTACACAGATACGCAGTATTTT
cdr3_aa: CASGSSGSYTDTQYF

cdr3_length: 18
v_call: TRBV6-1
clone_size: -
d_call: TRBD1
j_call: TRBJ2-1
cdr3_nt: TGTGCCAGCAGTGAAGCGTTTCTCAACCCAGGGGGCATGAATGAGCAGTTCTTC
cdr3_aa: CASSEAFLNPGGMNEQFF

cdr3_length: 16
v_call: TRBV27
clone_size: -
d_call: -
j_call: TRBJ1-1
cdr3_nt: TGTGCCAGCAGTTTAATCCCGGCAGGGGCGGACACTGAAGCTTTCTTT
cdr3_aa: CASSLIPAGADTEAFF

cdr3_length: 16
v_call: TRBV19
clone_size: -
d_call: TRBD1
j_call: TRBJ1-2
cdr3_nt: TGTGCCAGTAGTCTGGGGACAGGGGGGAAGAACTATGGCTACACCTTC
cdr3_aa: CASSLGTGGKNYGYTF

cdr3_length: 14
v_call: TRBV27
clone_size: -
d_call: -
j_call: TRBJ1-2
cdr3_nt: TGTGCCAGCAGTTTTCGCGCCGCTAACTATGGCTACACCTTC
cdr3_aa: CASSFRAANYGYTF

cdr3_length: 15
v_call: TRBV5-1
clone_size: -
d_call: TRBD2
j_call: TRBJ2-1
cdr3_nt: TGCGCCAGTAGACTAGCGGGGACCTCCTACAATGAGCAGTTCTTC
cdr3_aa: CASRLAGTSYNEQFF

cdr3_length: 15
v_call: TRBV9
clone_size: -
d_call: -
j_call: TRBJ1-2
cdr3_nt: TGTGCCAGCAGCGGGACAGCCGACGCTAACTATGGCTACACCTTC
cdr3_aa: CASSGTADANYGYTF

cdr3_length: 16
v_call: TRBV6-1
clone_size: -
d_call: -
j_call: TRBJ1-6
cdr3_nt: TGTGCCAGCAGTGAATTAGGGGCTAACTATAATTCACCCCTCCACTTT
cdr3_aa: CASSELGANYNSPLHF

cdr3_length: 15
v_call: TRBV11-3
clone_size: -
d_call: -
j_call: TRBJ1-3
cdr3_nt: TGTGCCAGCAGCTTATCCGTGTCAGAAATCCACACCATATATTTT
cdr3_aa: CASSLSVSEIHTIYF

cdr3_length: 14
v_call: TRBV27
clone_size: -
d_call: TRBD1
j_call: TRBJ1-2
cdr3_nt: TGTGCCAGCAGTCCCCACAGGGGGAGGGAAGGCTACACCTTC
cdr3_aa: CASSPHRGREGYTF

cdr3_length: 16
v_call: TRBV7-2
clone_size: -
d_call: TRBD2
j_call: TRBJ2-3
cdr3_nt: TGTGCCAGCAGCCCGACTAGCGGGAGTGTAACAGATACGCAGTATTTT
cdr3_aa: CASSPTSGSVTDTQYF

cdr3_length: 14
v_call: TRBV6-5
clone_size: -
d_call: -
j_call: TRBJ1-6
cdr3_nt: TGTGCCAGCAGTTACTACTACGGGGATTCACCCCTCCACTTT
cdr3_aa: CASSYYYGDSPLHF

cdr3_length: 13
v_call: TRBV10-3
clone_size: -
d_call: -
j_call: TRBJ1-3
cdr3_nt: TGTGCCATCAGGGAGGGGCCAGGAAACACCATATATTTT
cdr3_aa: CAIREGPGNTIYF